Listed here are 14 T cell receptor beta chains from one sample, sequenced in a study of T cell clonotyping in hematopoietic cell transplantation. The assay was immunoSEQ multiplex PCR, and TCRdb's table has in-frame clones only and misses some. The sample has about 36,000 clones, over 80% seen once; the top ten hold about 2.1%. The sample comprised peripheral blood mononuclear cells. The receptor set was obtained from a woman aged 35 to 49 in good health. Some clones in this sample may be carry-over from other donors' samples.

This chain connects TRBV5-8 to TRBJ1-2; no reliable D call. The CDR3 contains 12 residues. The V and J ends lost 2 bases and 6 bases respectively, with 8 bases between them. Germline assignment: CDR1 SGHTS and CDR2 YDEGEE. This chain's CDR3 is CASSFGIDGYTF. Written as DNA, the CDR3 is TGTGCCAGCAGCTTCGGAATAGATGGCTACACCTTC. Combining the CDR3 with reference TRBV5-8 and TRBJ1-2 gives the whole variable domain EAGVTQSPTHLIKTRGQQATLRCSPISGHTSVYWYQQALGLGLQFLLWYDEGEERNRGNFPPRFSGRQFPNYSSELNVNALELEDSALYLCASSFGIDGYTFGSGTRLTVV.

The chain is built from TRBV6-5 and TRBJ2-3; 7 bases map to TRBD2. V shed 5 bases, J shed 0 bases, and the junction held 5 bases outside the gene matches. This CDR3 has 15 residues. Germline values: CDR1 MNHEY, CDR2 SVGAGI. CDR3: CASSPLATSTDTQYF. The DNA of the CDR3 is TGTGCCAGCAGTCCACTAGCGACTAGCACAGATACGCAGTATTTT.

V and J are TRBV28 and TRBJ1-5; D is perhaps TRBD1 (6 bases). Germline CDR1 is MDHEN and CDR2 is SYDVKM. V was shortened by 6 bases and J by 3 bases, with 12 bases between the two germline ends. This CDR3 region has 14 residues. For the CDR3, the DNA is TGTGCCAGCAGCCCCACAGGGTTCAATCAGCCCCAGCATTTT. It encodes CASSPTGFNQPQHF. The full variable domain, its missing parts supplied by reference TRBV28 and TRBJ1-5, is DVKVTQSSRYLVKRTGEKVFLECVQDMDHENMFWYRQDPGLGLRLIYFSYDVKMKEKGDIPEGYSVSREKKERFSLILESASTNQTSMYLCASSPTGFNQPQHFGDGTRLSIL.

This chain links TRBV19 with TRBJ2-1; TRBD2 agrees at 10 bases. With V trimmed by 3 bases and J by 9 bases, 11 bases remained unmatched. The CDR3 loop spans 16 amino acids. Germline V CDR1 and CDR2: LNHDA, SQIVND (reference sequence). The CDR3 spells CASSIALAGAFSEQFF. CDR3 coding DNA: TGTGCCAGTAGTATCGCCCTAGCGGGGGCCTTTAGTGAGCAGTTCTTC.

Regarding this clone: At one of its ends the junction is not consistent with the germline gene, which may arise from a read error. The chain uses TRBV7-7 and TRBJ2-7; TRBD1 aligns across 7 bases. Germline-derived CDR1 and CDR2 are SSHAT and FNYEAQ (reference sequence). The CDR3 covers 13 residues. The chain's CDR3 is CASSFQAGTAQYF. CDR3 DNA sequence: TGTGCTAGCAGCTTCCAAGCAGGGACAGCGCAGTACTTC.

V usage is TRBV5-4 and J usage is TRBJ2-5; D is unresolved. The CDR3 spans 13 residues. Germline-derived CDR1 and CDR2 are SGHNT and YYREEE (reference sequence). The ends were cut back, 2 bases at V and 5 bases at J, with 10 bases in the middle. For the CDR3, the DNA is TGTGCCAGCAGCTTCCGGCCCGATGAGACCCAGTACTTC. Amino acid sequence: CASSFRPDETQYF.

This sequence joins TRBV6-6 and TRBJ2-5; either TRBD1 or TRBD2 may supply D (5 bases each). CDR1 and CDR2 from the germline V gene are MNHNY and SVGAGI (reference sequence). Trimming shortened V by 1 base and J by 1 base, and 7 bases separated the two germline ends. CDR3 length equals 14 residues. The DNA of the CDR3 is TGTGCCAGCAGTTACTTTGGGGGCCAAGAGACCCAGTACTTC. This encodes CASSYFGGQETQYF.

The J gene is TRBJ1-1, the V gene TRBV27, with 9 nucleotides matching TRBD1. V shed 8 bases and J 6 bases; nucleotides not matched to a gene: 7. The CDR3 is 13 residues long. Per germline, CDR1 MNHEY and CDR2 SMNVEV (reference sequence). CDR3: CASSGQGSSEAFF. The CDR3 DNA reads as TGTGCCAGCTCGGGACAGGGTTCTTCTGAAGCTTTCTTT.

A single count supports this clone. V gene TRBV5-1 combines with J gene TRBJ1-1, with 7 bases matching TRBD1. This CDR3 has 12 amino acids. Trimming removed 4 bases from V and 12 bases from J; junction bases left unmatched: 9. Germline CDR1 and CDR2: SGHRS and YFSETQ. CDR3 DNA sequence: TGCGCCAGCAGCGGTGAGACAGGGCGACCTTTCTTT. Encoded protein: CASSGETGRPFF.

J is TRBJ2-5 and V is TRBV9; TRBD2 matches at 8 bases. This CDR3 is built from 14 residues. With V trimmed by 3 bases and J by 4 bases, 5 bases remained unmatched. Germline lookup yields CDR1 SGDLS and CDR2 YYNGEE. The CDR3 protein is CASSAPGTRETQYF. In DNA, the CDR3 is TGTGCCAGCAGCGCACCCGGGACTAGAGAGACCCAGTACTTC.

CDR3 DNA sequence: TGTGCCAGCAGCTTAGCTAGTAGGGAGGCCAGGGATAGCACTGAAGCTTTCTTT. Residues: CASSLASREARDSTEAFF. This chain joins TRBV7-2 and TRBJ1-1; D perhaps matches TRBD1 (5 bases). Germline loops: CDR1 SGHTA, CDR2 FQGNSA. This CDR3 comprises 18 residues. V lost 0 bases and J lost 4, with 21 bases in between.

The V gene is TRBV28, the J gene TRBJ2-7, with D unclear. The CDR3 is 12 amino acids. Germline values: CDR1 MDHEN, CDR2 SYDVKM. Trimming cost V 0 bases and J 9 bases, with 9 bases left between them. This CDR3 reads CASSLWETVQYF. The CDR3 nucleotides are TGTGCCAGCAGTTTATGGGAGACGGTGCAGTACTTC.

This chain connects TRBV9 to TRBJ2-7, with a weak D call TRBD2 (6 bases). The V gene's germline CDR1 is SGDLS and CDR2 YYNGEE. Trimming took off 3 bases at V and 3 bases at J, with 16 bases between the two ends. CDR3 size: 15 residues. CDR3 sequence (DNA): TGTGCCAGCAGCGCAGGTGGCGGGGCTGGCTACGAGCAGTACTTC. This gives the protein CASSAGGGAGYEQYF.

The DNA for the CDR3 is TGTGCCAGCAGCTATAGTGCCGCATCCTACGAGCAGTACTTC. Translation gives CASSYSAASYEQYF. The chain couples TRBV9 to TRBJ2-7; the D is unclear. V lost 4 bases and J lost 1, with 12 bases in between. This CDR3 spans 14 amino acids. In germline, CDR1 is SGDLS, CDR2 YYNGEE. Looking up the rest from reference TRBV9 and TRBJ2-7 gives the full variable domain: DSGVTQTPKHLITATGQRVTLRCSPRSGDLSVYWYQQSLDQGLQFLIQYYNGEERAKGNILERFSAQQFPDLHSELNLSSLELGDSALYFCASSYSAASYEQYFGPGTRLTVT.